Below, 4 T cell receptor beta chains from the same sample are listed, as sequenced in a study of monozygotic twins with inflammatory bowel disease. TCRdb re-called the 5' RACE reads and shows each CDR3 protein once, DNA omitted. Its clone listing holds 300,000 to 400,000 distinct CDR3 sequences. Sequencing was carried out using blood. All receptors derive from a human donor with ulcerative colitis or Crohn's disease, or a healthy co-twin of an affected twin (not recorded which).

The rearrangement links TRBV12-3 or TRBV12-4 to TRBJ1-1. The CDR3 extends over 14 amino acids. CDR3 sequence: CASGLAGMNTEAFF.

The chain carries TRBV12-3 or TRBV12-4 and TRBJ2-7; the TRBD1 assignment by TCRdb is unverifiable without DNA. The CDR3 consists of 14 residues. The CDR3: CASSLWGAAYEQYF.

The chain carries TRBV7-2 and TRBJ2-5; TCRdb's D call of TRBD1 is untestable without DNA. This CDR3 has 13 amino acids. Germline V gene sequence: CDR1 SGHTA, CDR2 FQGNSA. CDR3 residues: CASSMDTLETQYF.

The chain couples TRBV11-2 to TRBJ2-7; no DNA is available, so the TRBD1 call from TCRdb remains unchecked. The CDR3 covers 14 residues. From germline, CDR1 is SGHAT and CDR2 FQNNGV. This CDR3 is CASSLGTQSYEQYF.